This T cell receptor (beta chain) was observed in a study of T cells expressing NK-cell markers. This CDR3 comprises 14 residues. Germline V gene sequence: CDR1 SGHVS, CDR2 FQNEAQ. TCRdb derives one entry per CDR3 protein from the 5' RACE reads, leaving out DNA. Its listing shows about 150,000 distinct CDR3 sequences. The sequenced sample was blood T cells: a sorted CD56 or NKG2C T cell subset, CD4+ or CD8+ T cells, or bulk PBMC T cells (not recorded which). This TCR was recovered from a man between 18 and 35 years old in good health. V gene TRBV7-8 combines with J gene TRBJ2-1; no DNA is available, so the TRBD1 call from TCRdb remains unchecked. CDR3 protein: CASSLSGTSNEQFF.